Below, 26 T cell receptor beta chains from the same sample are listed, as sequenced in a study of blood T cell repertoires in COVID-19. The method was immunoSEQ multiplex PCR; TCRdb's version includes in-frame clones alone and lacks a portion of them. The sample records fewer than 350,000 clones, about 90% being singletons. The sample was peripheral blood. The receptors stem from a woman aged 45 to 65 who had recovered from COVID-19.

The rearrangement uses TRBV6-2 or TRBV6-3 and TRBJ1-3; TRBD1 matches at 10 bases. The CDR3 is made up of 20 amino acids. The V gene end was trimmed by 4 bases and the J gene end by 1 base; junction bases not matched to a gene: 16. CDR1 and CDR2 from the germline V gene are MNHEY and SVGEGT. CDR3 coding DNA: TGTGCCAGCAGTTCCCTCACGGGACAGGGGAGGACGAGTTCTGGAAACACCATATATTTT. Translated: CASSSLTGQGRTSSGNTIYF.

The table lists this clone with a count of one. This chain uses TRBV6-2 or TRBV6-3 with TRBJ1-2; 8 nucleotides line up with TRBD1. CDR3 length: 17 residues. Germline values: CDR1 MNHEY, CDR2 SVGEGT. Germline trimming cut 2 bases from V and 7 bases from J; bases unmatched to any gene: 15. In DNA form, the CDR3 reads TGTGCCAGCAGTTACGAAGGCGCGACAGGGGTATTGAGTGGCTACACCTTC. Translation: CASSYEGATGVLSGYTF.

The rearrangement uses TRBV30 and TRBJ2-2; D call uncertain. V was clipped by 4 bases and J by 4 bases, with 7 bases between them. The germline gives CDR1 GTSNPN, CDR2 SVGIG (reference sequence). The CDR3 covers 12 residues. The CDR3 bases are TGTGCCTGGAACATAGCCACCGGGGAGCTGTTTTTT. This codes for CAWNIATGELFF.

The DNA for the CDR3 is TGTGCCAGCAGCTACATCCCGGGACAGGGGAACACTGAAGCTTTCTTT. Translation gives CASSYIPGQGNTEAFF. This chain connects TRBV11-2 to TRBJ1-1; the match to TRBD1 covers 9 bases. J lost 1 base, V lost 4 bases, and 7 bases had no gene match. Germline V gene data show CDR1 as SGHAT and CDR2 as FQNNGV. This CDR3 region has 16 residues.

This chain joins TRBV2 and TRBJ2-3; 8 bases are a match to TRBD1. Germline V gene sequence: CDR1 SNHLY, CDR2 FYNNEI. The V and J ends lost 4 bases and 4 bases, in that order; junction bases with no gene match: 4. CDR3 size: 14 residues. The CDR3 DNA is TGTGCCAGCAGTGTGTCAGGGGGCGCAGATACGCAGTATTTT. Protein: CASSVSGGADTQYF.

With regard to this clone: At one boundary the junction diverges from the germline segment, which might be a read error. This chain links TRBV14 with TRBJ2-7; 8 bases are shared with TRBD1. Per the germline V gene, CDR1 is SGHDN and CDR2 is FVKESK. CDR3 length: 12 residues. The CDR3 loop reads CASSIGTGNLNF. The CDR3, as DNA: TGTGCCAGCAGCATAGGGACAGGAAATTTGAACTTC.

The chain carries TRBV12-3 or TRBV12-4 and TRBJ1-2; 8 nucleotides line up with TRBD1. CDR3 size: 12 residues. With 9 bases clipped from V and 3 bases from J, the junction kept 3 bases outside the gene matches. In nucleotides, the CDR3 is TGTGCCAGTGCGGGACAGGACTATGGCTACACCTTC. The encoded protein is CASAGQDYGYTF.

The chain carries TRBV3-1 (or the pseudogene TRBV3-2) and TRBJ2-3; tentatively, D is TRBD2 (5 bases). V was shortened by 0 bases and J by 1 base, with 14 bases between the two germline ends. The germline CDR1 and CDR2 sequences are LGHDT and YNNKEL (reference sequence). CDR3 length: 17 amino acids. In DNA, the CDR3 is TGTGCCAGCAGCCAAGACTGGAGATTCGGGGGCACAGATACGCAGTATTTT. It translates to CASSQDWRFGGTDTQYF.

The chain employs TRBV29-1 and TRBJ1-1; D unresolved. The germline V and J ends were trimmed by 5 bases and 0 bases, with 10 bases remaining between them. This CDR3 contains 13 residues. The germline CDR1 and CDR2 sequences are SQVTM and ANQGSEA. The CDR3 nucleotides are TGCAGCGTTACCCGGCGGCTGAACACTGAAGCTTTCTTT. Residues: CSVTRRLNTEAFF.

Points on this clone: Other DNA variants within this sample encode the same CDR3. V gene TRBV18 combines with J gene TRBJ2-7, with 10 bases matching TRBD1. The CDR3 spans 14 residues. Germline assignment: CDR1 KGHSH and CDR2 LQKENI. The trim removed 6 bases at V and 4 bases at J, leaving 6 bases unmatched. CDR3 protein: CASSTGTGVYEQYF. As DNA, the CDR3 is TGTGCCAGCTCGACGGGGACAGGGGTTTACGAGCAGTACTTC.

This chain joins TRBV2 and TRBJ1-2; 8 nucleotides align to TRBD1. The CDR3 is 12 amino acids. CDR1 and CDR2 from the germline V gene are SNHLY and FYNNEI. The V gene end was trimmed by 7 bases and the J gene end by 9 bases; junction bases not matched to a gene: 7. CDR3 coding DNA: TGTGCCAGCACGGGCCAGGGGGCAAGCTACACCTTC. It is translated as CASTGQGASYTF. Complete variable domain (other parts from reference TRBV2 and TRBJ1-2): EPEVTQTPSHQVTQMGQEVILRCVPISNHLYFYWYRQILGQKVEFLVSFYNNEISEKSEIFDDQFSVERPDGSNFTLKIRSTKLEDSAMYFCASTGQGASYTFGSGTRLTVV.

V is TRBV1 and J is TRBJ2-5; the D segment call TRBD2 is taken from the table without a DNA check. TRBV1 is given as a pseudogene. The CDR3 is 18 amino acids. CDR3 nucleotides: TGCACCAGCAGCCTCTCTAGCGGGAGGGCCGTAGGGCAAGAGACCCAGTACTTC. This gives the protein CTSSLSSGRAVGQETQYF.

The gene calls are TRBV7-2 and TRBJ2-3; weak D call: TRBD2 (5 bases). Germline assignment: CDR1 SGHTA and CDR2 FQGNSA. The CDR3 contains 15 residues. The V end was cut by 3 bases, the J end by 2 bases, with 12 bases between. In DNA, the CDR3 is TGTGCCAGCAGCTTTTCCGGGGAATACACAGATACGCAGTATTTT. It codes for CASSFSGEYTDTQYF.

The sample holds one count of this clone. The chain couples TRBV28 to TRBJ1-3, with a weak D call TRBD1 (5 bases). The V gene lost 10 bases and the J gene lost 2 bases, with 12 bases spanning the gap. CDR1 and CDR2 (germline): MDHEN, SYDVKM. This CDR3 is 13 amino acids long. DNA for the CDR3: TGTGCCACCTGGGGGGGGGCTGGAAACACCATATATTTT. Translated, it gives CATWGGAGNTIYF.

The chain links TRBV11-2 to TRBJ2-5, with a tentative D call TRBD2 (6 bases). Trimming removed 2 bases from V and 4 bases from J, with 20 bases in between. The CDR3 totals 17 residues. Per germline, CDR1 SGHAT and CDR2 FQNNGV. CDR3 residues: CASSLLGNWEDRETQYF. Written as DNA, the CDR3 is TGTGCCAGCAGCTTATTAGGGAATTGGGAGGATCGAGAGACCCAGTACTTC.

DNA of the CDR3: TGTGCCAGCAGTTTAGGGGGCGAACAGCCCCAGCATTTT. It codes for CASSLGGEQPQHF. The gene calls are TRBV12-3 or TRBV12-4 and TRBJ1-5, with D possibly TRBD1 on 5 matching bases. V was trimmed by 1 base and J by 7 bases, leaving 8 bases between them. This CDR3 has 13 residues.

This chain links TRBV12-3 or TRBV12-4 with TRBJ2-1; a possible D gene is TRBD2 (6 bases). V shed 8 bases and J shed 2 bases, with 10 bases lying between them. This CDR3 is 13 amino acids long. The CDR3 spells CASSPGAYNEQFF. CDR3 bases: TGTGCCAGCTCTCCGGGGGCCTACAATGAGCAGTTCTTC.

This clone was picked up many times. V and J are TRBV30 and TRBJ2-3; tentatively, D is TRBD2 (6 bases). The germline CDR1 and CDR2 sequences are GTSNPN and SVGIG (reference sequence). The CDR3 has 13 amino acids. V was trimmed by 8 bases and J by 5 bases, leaving 17 bases between them. Here the CDR3 reads CAQDRGIGDTQYF. The CDR3 region has the DNA TGTGCCCAGGACCGCGGGATTGGAGATACGCAGTATTTT.

J is TRBJ1-1 and V is TRBV6-5, with 9 nucleotides matching TRBD1. The CDR3 runs to 16 residues. The V gene's germline CDR1 is MNHEY and CDR2 SVGAGI. Trimming took 0 bases from V and 5 from J; bases not matched to a gene: 7. The CDR3 loop is CASSYSSGTGRTEAFF. DNA of the CDR3: TGTGCCAGCAGTTACTCCTCCGGGACAGGGAGAACTGAAGCTTTCTTT.

The chain uses TRBV7-2 and TRBJ2-2; TRBD1 matches at 7 bases. The CDR3 spans 19 residues. Germline CDR1 is SGHTA and CDR2 is FQGNSA. Trimming at V came to 5 bases and at J to 1 base, leaving 16 bases not matched to a gene. The CDR3 spells CASSHPLRRTGENTGELFF. DNA for the CDR3: TGTGCCAGCAGCCACCCCTTAAGGAGGACAGGAGAGAACACCGGGGAGCTGTTTTTT.

The rearrangement links TRBV21-1 to TRBJ2-7; the table calls TRBD2, which could not be checked here. TRBV21-1 has pseudogene status. The CDR3 extends over 17 amino acids. CDR3 DNA sequence: TGTGCCAGCAGCAATCGGAATAGCGGGGGGATCTCCTACGAGCAGTACTTC. Translating it yields CASSNRNSGGISYEQYF.

The chain combines TRBV9 with TRBJ2-5; perhaps TRBD2 as D (5 bases). The CDR3 length is 15 residues. V shed 0 bases and J shed 2 bases, with 11 bases lying between them. Per germline, CDR1 SGDLS and CDR2 YYNGEE. The CDR3 region is CASSVAPGVQETQYF. The DNA for the CDR3 is TGTGCCAGCAGCGTAGCTCCCGGGGTTCAAGAGACCCAGTACTTC.

This rearrangement joins TRBV19 to TRBJ2-3; D ambiguous. This CDR3 comprises 13 residues. Germline lookup yields CDR1 LNHDA and CDR2 SQIVND (reference sequence). The V end lost 8 bases, the J end lost 5 bases, and 14 bases lay between the germline ends. The CDR3 loop reads CASLAFVGDTQYF. Here the CDR3 DNA reads TGTGCCAGTTTAGCTTTCGTAGGAGATACGCAGTATTTT.

The chain uses TRBV6-5 and TRBJ2-5, with D perhaps TRBD1 (6 bases). This CDR3 contains 14 residues. Trimming cost V 7 bases and J 5 bases, with 17 bases left between them. The V gene's germline CDR1 is MNHEY and CDR2 SVGAGI. DNA of the CDR3: TGTGCCAGCACCCGGGACATCGAATTCGAGACCCAGTACTTC. Protein sequence: CASTRDIEFETQYF.

The CDR3 region has the DNA TGTGCCTTCGGGACTAGCGGGGGTTACGAGCAGTACTTC. Protein sequence: CAFGTSGGYEQYF. The chain is built from TRBV30 and TRBJ2-7; 14 nucleotides line up with TRBD2. V shed 7 bases, J shed 4 bases, and the junction held 3 bases outside the gene matches. Germline CDR1 reads GTSNPN; CDR2 reads SVGIG (reference sequence). The length of the CDR3 is 13 residues. The variable domain in full, with the rest retrieved from reference TRBV30 and TRBJ2-7, is SQTIHQWPATLVQPVGSPLSLECTVEGTSNPNLYWYRQAAGRGLQLLFYSVGIGQISSEVPQNLSASRPQDRQFILSSKKLLLSDSGFYLCAFGTSGGYEQYFGPGTRLTVT.

V and J are TRBV10-2 and TRBJ1-1, with 9 bases fitting TRBD1. The germline CDR1 and CDR2 sequences are WSHSY and SAAADI. V gave up 0 bases and J gave up 3 bases; unmatched junction bases: 8. The CDR3 has 17 residues. The CDR3 sequence: CASSESAHRGLDTEAFF. CDR3 nucleotide sequence: TGCGCCAGCAGTGAGTCGGCTCACAGGGGGCTGGACACTGAAGCTTTCTTT.